The entry below describes one T cell receptor beta chain. What it binds is unknown. Method: immunoSEQ multiplex PCR; TCRdb's copy keeps in-frame clones and lacks some. This table has 70,000 or so clones, roughly 80% appearing once. This record comes from a study of OX40 agonist ivuxolimab in advanced cancers. Whole-study findings and limits: Compared with CD4+, CD8+ T cells on average had more expanded clones. The antigens recognized by the expanded peripheral T cells, that is their antigen specificity, were not determined. Some patients without response likewise showed low normalized clonal expansion.

The germline V gene encodes CDR1 SEHNR and CDR2 FQNEAQ (reference sequence). Trimming took 2 bases from V and 0 from J, leaving 19 bases between them. The CDR3 runs 18 residues. The sequencing here drew on CD4+ or CD8+ T cells sorted from blood, taken in a trial of the OX40 agonist ivuxolimab. V gene TRBV7-9 combines with J gene TRBJ1-2; no firm D call. This TCR was sampled from an adult with an advanced solid tumor such as melanoma, head and neck, liver or kidney cancer. In DNA form, the CDR3 reads TGTGCCAGCAGCTTACCCGTCAGGCCCACGATCTCTAACTATGGCTACACCTTC. Protein: CASSLPVRPTISNYGYTF.